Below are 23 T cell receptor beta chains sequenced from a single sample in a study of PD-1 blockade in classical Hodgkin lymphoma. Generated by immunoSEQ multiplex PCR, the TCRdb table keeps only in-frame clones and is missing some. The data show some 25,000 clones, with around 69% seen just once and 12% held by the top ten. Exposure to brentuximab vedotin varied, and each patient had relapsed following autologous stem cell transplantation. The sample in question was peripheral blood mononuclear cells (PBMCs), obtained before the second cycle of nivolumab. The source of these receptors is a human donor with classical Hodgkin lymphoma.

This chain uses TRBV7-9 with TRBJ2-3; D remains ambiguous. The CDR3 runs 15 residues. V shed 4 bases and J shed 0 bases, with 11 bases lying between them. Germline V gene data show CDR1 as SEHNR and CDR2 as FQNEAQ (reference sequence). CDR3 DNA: TGTGCCAGCAGCTACCCCGGGTGGAGCACAGATACGCAGTATTTT. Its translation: CASSYPGWSTDTQYF.

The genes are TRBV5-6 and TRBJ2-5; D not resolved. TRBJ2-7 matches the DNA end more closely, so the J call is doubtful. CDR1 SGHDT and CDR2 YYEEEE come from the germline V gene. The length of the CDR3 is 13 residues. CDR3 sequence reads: CASSLIGFDEQYF. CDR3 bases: TGTGCCAGCAGCTTGATAGGGTTCGACGAGCAGTACTTC.

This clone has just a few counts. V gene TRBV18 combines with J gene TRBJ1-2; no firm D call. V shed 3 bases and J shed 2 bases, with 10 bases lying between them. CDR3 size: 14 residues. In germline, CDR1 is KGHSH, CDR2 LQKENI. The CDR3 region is CASSPLDSNYGYTF. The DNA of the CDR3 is TGTGCCAGCTCACCTCTCGATTCCAACTATGGCTACACCTTC.

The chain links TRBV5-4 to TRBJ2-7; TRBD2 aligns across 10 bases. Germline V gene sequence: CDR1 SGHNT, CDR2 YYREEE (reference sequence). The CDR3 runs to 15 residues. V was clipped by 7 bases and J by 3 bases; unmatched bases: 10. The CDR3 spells CASGRLAGAGYEQYF. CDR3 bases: TGTGCCAGCGGCCGGCTAGCGGGAGCTGGCTACGAGCAGTACTTC.

For the CDR3, the DNA is TGTGCCAGCAGCTTGGGACAGGGGGCCGGGGAGCTGTTTTTT. Its protein product is CASSLGQGAGELFF. The chain recombines TRBV7-7 with TRBJ2-2; 11 bases are shared with TRBD1. This CDR3 comprises 14 residues. Germline-derived CDR1 and CDR2 are SSHAT and FNYEAQ (reference sequence). V trimming: 3 bases; J trimming: 6 bases; junction bases outside the gene matches: 0.

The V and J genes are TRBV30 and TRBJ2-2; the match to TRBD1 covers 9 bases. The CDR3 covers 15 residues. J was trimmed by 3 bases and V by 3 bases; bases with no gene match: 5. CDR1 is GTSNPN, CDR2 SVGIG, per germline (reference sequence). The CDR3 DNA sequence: TGTGCCTGGAGCCGGACAGGGGTTGACACCGGGGAGCTGTTTTTT. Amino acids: CAWSRTGVDTGELFF.

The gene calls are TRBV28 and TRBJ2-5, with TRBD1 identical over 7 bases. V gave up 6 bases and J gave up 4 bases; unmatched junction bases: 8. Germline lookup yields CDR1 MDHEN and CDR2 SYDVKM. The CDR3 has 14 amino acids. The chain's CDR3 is CASRSGGTGETQYF. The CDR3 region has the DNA TGTGCCAGCAGATCAGGGGGAACAGGAGAGACCCAGTACTTC.

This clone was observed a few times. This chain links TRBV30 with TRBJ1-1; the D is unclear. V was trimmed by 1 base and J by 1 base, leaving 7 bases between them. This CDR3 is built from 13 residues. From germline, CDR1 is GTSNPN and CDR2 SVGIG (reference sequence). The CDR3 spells CAWSASGNTEAFF. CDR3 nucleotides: TGTGCCTGGAGTGCCTCAGGGAACACTGAAGCTTTCTTT.

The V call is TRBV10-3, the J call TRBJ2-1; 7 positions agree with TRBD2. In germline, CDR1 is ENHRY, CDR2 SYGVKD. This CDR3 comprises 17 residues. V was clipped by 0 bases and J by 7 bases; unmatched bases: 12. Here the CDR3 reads CAISESGGRDYVNEQFF. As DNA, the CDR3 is TGTGCCATCAGTGAGTCGGGAGGTCGGGACTACGTTAATGAGCAGTTCTTC.

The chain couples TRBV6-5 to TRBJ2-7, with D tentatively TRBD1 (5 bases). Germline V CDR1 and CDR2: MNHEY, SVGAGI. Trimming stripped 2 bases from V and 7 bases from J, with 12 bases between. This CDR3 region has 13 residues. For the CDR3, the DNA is TGTGCCAGCAGTTACACAAGAAGGGGAGAGCAGTACTTC. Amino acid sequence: CASSYTRRGEQYF.

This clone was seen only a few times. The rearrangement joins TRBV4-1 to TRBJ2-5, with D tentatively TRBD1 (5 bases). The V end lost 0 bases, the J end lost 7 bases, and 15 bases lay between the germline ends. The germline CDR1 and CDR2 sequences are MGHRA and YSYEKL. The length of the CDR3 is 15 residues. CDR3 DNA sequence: TGCGCCAGCAGCCAAGATTATGACAGCCCGAGGACCCAGTACTTC. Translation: CASSQDYDSPRTQYF.

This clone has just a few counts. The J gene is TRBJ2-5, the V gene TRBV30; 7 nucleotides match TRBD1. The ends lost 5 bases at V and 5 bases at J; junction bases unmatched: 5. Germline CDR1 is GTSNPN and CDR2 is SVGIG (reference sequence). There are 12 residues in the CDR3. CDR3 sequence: CAWSGGAETQYF. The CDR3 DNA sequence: TGTGCCTGGTCAGGGGGAGCGGAGACCCAGTACTTC.

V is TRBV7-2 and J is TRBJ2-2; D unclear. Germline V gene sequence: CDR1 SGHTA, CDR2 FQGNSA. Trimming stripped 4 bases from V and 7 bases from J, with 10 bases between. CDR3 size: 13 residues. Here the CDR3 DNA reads TGTGCCAGCAGCTCAGAACCTAGCGGGGAGCTGTTTTTT. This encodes CASSSEPSGELFF.

The CDR3 DNA is TGTGCCAGTAGTATTGAAGGAGGGACTAGTGGAGAGACCCAGTACTTC. It specifies CASSIEGGTSGETQYF. V usage is TRBV19 and J usage is TRBJ2-5; TRBD2 agrees at 8 bases. This CDR3 contains 16 residues. V lost 3 bases to trimming and J lost 4 bases; unmatched junction nucleotides: 10. Germline assignment: CDR1 LNHDA and CDR2 SQIVND (reference sequence).

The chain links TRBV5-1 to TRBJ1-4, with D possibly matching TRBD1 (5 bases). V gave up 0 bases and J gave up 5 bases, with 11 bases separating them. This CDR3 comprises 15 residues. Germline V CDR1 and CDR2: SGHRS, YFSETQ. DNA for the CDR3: TGCGCCAGCAGCTTGGTCACTGGGGCCAATGAAAAACTGTTTTTT. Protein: CASSLVTGANEKLFF.

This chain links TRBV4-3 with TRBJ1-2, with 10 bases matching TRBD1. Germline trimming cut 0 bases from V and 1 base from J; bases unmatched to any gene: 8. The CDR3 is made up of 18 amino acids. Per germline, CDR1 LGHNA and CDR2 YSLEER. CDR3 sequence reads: CASSQDGDRGNLNYGYTF. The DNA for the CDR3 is TGCGCCAGCAGCCAAGATGGGGACAGGGGAAATCTTAACTATGGCTACACCTTC.

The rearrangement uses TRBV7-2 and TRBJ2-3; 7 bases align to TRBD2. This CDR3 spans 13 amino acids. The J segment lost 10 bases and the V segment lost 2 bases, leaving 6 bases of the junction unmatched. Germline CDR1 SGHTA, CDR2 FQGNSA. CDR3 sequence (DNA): TGTGCCAGCAGCTTATCTGGGGGGGGATCGCAGTATTTT. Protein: CASSLSGGGSQYF. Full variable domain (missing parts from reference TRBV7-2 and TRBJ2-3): GAGVSQSPSNKVTEKGKDVELRCDPISGHTALYWYRQSLGQGLEFLIYFQGNSAPDKSGLPSDRFSAERTGGSVSTLTIQRTQQEDSAVYLCASSLSGGGSQYFGPGTRLTVL.

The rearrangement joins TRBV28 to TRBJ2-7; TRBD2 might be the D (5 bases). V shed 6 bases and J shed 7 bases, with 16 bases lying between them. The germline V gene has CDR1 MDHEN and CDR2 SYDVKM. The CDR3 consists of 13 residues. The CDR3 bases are TGTGCCAGCAGCCTGGGAGTCACTTGGGAGCAGTACTTC. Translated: CASSLGVTWEQYF. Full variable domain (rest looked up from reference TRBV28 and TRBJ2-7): DVKVTQSSRYLVKRTGEKVFLECVQDMDHENMFWYRQDPGLGLRLIYFSYDVKMKEKGDIPEGYSVSREKKERFSLILESASTNQTSMYLCASSLGVTWEQYFGPGTRLTVT.

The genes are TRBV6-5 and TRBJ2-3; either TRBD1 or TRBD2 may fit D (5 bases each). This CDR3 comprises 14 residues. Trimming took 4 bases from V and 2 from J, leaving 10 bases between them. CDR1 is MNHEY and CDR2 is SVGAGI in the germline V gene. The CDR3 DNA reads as TGTGCCAGCAGTTGGGACCGAACCACAGATACGCAGTATTTT. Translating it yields CASSWDRTTDTQYF.

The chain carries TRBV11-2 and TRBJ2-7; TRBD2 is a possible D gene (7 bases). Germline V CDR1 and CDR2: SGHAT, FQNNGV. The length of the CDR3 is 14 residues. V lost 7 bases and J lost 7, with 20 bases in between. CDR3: CASNLAARGGEQYF. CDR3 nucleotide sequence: TGTGCCAGCAACCTAGCCGCCAGGGGAGGGGAGCAGTACTTC.

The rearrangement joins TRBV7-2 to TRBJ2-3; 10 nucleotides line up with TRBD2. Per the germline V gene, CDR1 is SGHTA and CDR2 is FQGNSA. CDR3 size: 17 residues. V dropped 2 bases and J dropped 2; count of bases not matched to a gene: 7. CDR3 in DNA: TGTGCCAGCAGCTTATATCCAGCGGGGGGGCCCACAGATACGCAGTATTTT. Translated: CASSLYPAGGPTDTQYF. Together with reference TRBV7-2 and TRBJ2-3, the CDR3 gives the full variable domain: GAGVSQSPSNKVTEKGKDVELRCDPISGHTALYWYRQSLGQGLEFLIYFQGNSAPDKSGLPSDRFSAERTGGSVSTLTIQRTQQEDSAVYLCASSLYPAGGPTDTQYFGPGTRLTVL.

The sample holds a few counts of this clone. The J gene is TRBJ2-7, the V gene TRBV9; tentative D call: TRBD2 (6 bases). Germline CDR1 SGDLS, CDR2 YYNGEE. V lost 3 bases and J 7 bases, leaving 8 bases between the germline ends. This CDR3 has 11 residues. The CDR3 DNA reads TGTGCCAGCAGCGGAGGACTAGAGCAGTACTTC. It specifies CASSGGLEQYF.

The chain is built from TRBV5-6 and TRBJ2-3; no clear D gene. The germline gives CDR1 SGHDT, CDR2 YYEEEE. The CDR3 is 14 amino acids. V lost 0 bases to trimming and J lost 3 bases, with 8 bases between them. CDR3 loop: CASSLAGSTDTQYF. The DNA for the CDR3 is TGTGCCAGCAGCTTGGCCGGGTCGACAGATACGCAGTATTTT. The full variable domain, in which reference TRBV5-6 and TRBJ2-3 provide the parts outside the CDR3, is DAGVTQSPTHLIKTRGQQVTLRCSPKSGHDTVSWYQQALGQGPQFIFQYYEEEERQRGNFPDRFSGHQFPNYSSELNVNALLLGDSALYLCASSLAGSTDTQYFGPGTRLTVL.